Listed below are T cell receptor beta chains from one sample, sequenced in a study of shared clonotypes between healthy human individuals. Generated by immunoSEQ multiplex PCR, the TCRdb table keeps only in-frame clones and is missing some. The sample consists of a few hundred thousand clones, around 77% of them appearing once. Sequenced: PBMCs. Receptors were obtained from a woman aged 40 to 50 in good health. Some clones in this sample may be carry-over from other donors' samples. The CDR3 runs from the conserved cysteine through the conserved F or W. A D gene is named only where the DNA matches it firmly. Clone sizes are given selectively: once, few, many, or a class where the clone is expanded.

>TRBJ2-1|TRBD1|TRBV7-2|NA
TGTGCCAGCAGCTTACCGGGACAGGGTTGGAATGAGCAGTTCTTC
CASSLPGQGWNEQFF
>TRBJ2-4|TRBD2|TRBV6-6|few
TGTGCCAGCAGTCACAGACTAGCGGGGATCAAAAACATTCAGTACTTC
CASSHRLAGIKNIQYF
>TRBJ2-1|TRBD2|TRBV18|NA
TGTGCCAGCTCACCACCGGGTGGCGGGAGGGCCGGAGAGCAGTTCTTC
CASSPPGGGRAGEQFF
>TRBJ2-2|NA|TRBV11-3|NA
TGTGCCAGCAGCTTAGTAGGGGACTCGGAGCTGTTTTTT
CASSLVGDSELFF
>TRBJ1-4|NA|TRBV4-1|NA
TGCGCCAGCAGCCAAGATAGGACCTCAACTAATGAAAAACTGTTTTTT
CASSQDRTSTNEKLFF
>TRBJ2-1|TRBD2|TRBV5-1|NA
TGCGCCAGCAGCTTGGTCCTAGCGGCTTCCTACAATGAGCAGTTCTTC
CASSLVLAASYNEQFF
>TRBJ2-7|NA|TRBV6-1|NA
TGTGCCAGCAGTCGGGTAGGGCAGGGAATTCCCGAGCAGTACTTC
CASSRVGQGIPEQYF
>TRBJ2-7|TRBD1|TRBV19|NA
TGTGCCAGTAGTATACTCCCGGACAGGGGGCCTTACGAGCAGTACTTC
CASSILPDRGPYEQYF
>TRBJ2-2|NA|TRBV28|NA
TGTGCCAGCAGCCCGCCCTCATATATTGTCCCCACCGGGGAGCTGTTTTTT
CASSPPSYIVPTGELFF
>TRBJ2-7|TRBD2|TRBV11-2|NA
TGTGCCAGCAGCTTAAGGGGGACTAGCTCCTACGAGCAGTACTTC
CASSLRGTSSYEQYF
>TRBJ2-6|TRBD1|TRBV4-2|NA
TGTGCCAGCAGCCTGACAGGGGTGGTAATTTCTGGGGCCAACGTCCTGACTTTC
CASSLTGVVISGANVLTF
>TRBJ1-2|NA|TRBV21-1|NA
TGTGCCAGCAGCAAACGACAGGGTGATGGCTACACCTTC
CASSKRQGDGYTF
>TRBJ2-4|NA|TRBV5-1|NA
TGCGCCAGCAGCTTGGGCCCGCCCTGGAACATTCAGTACTTC
CASSLGPPWNIQYF
>TRBJ1-3|NA|TRBV5-1|NA
TGCGCCAGCAGCACCGACACTGGAAACACCATATATTTT
CASSTDTGNTIYF
>TRBJ1-1|TRBD1|TRBV28|few
TGTGCCAGCAGTCCCGGGACAGGGGGGGAAACTGAAGCTTTCTTT
CASSPGTGGETEAFF
>TRBJ2-1|TRBD2|TRBV13|NA
TGTGCCAGCAGCTTAGAAGGACTAGCGAAATACAATGAGCAGTTCTTC
CASSLEGLAKYNEQFF
>TRBJ2-3|NA|TRBV7-2|few
TGTGCCAGCAGCCCAGATGTCAACACAGATACGCAGTATTTT
CASSPDVNTDTQYF
>TRBJ2-6|NA|TRBV5-1|NA
TGCGCCAGCAGCCCCGTGGAGGCTGGGGCCAACGTCCTGACTTTC
CASSPVEAGANVLTF
>TRBJ2-2|NA|TRBV5-1|NA
TGCGCCAGCAGCTTGGCCGCGGGGCCGACCGGGGAGCTGTTTTTT
CASSLAAGPTGELFF
>TRBJ2-2|NA|TRBV7-2|NA
TGTGCCAGCACCAGAGGGCCTCAAAGCACCGGGGAGCTGTTTTTT
CASTRGPQSTGELFF
>TRBJ2-3|TRBD2|TRBV4-1|NA
TGCGCCAGCAGCCAAGGACTAGCGGCCCCAGATACGCAGTATTTT
CASSQGLAAPDTQYF
>TRBJ2-7|NA|TRBV23-1|NA
TGCGCCAGCAGTCATATTCGGCTCTACTCCCTAAGCTACGAGCAGTACTTC
CASSHIRLYSLSYEQYF
>TRBJ2-3|NA|TRBV29-1|NA
TGCAGCGTCCTAGCGATATCTAGCACAGATACGCAGTATTTT
CSVLAISSTDTQYF
>TRBJ1-3|NA|TRBV19|few
TGTGCCAGTTCAGGGTCCGGAAACACCATATATTTT
CASSGSGNTIYF
>TRBJ2-1|NA|TRBV28|once
TGTGCCAGCAGTTCAGGGCCAGGCTACAATGAGCAGTTCTTC
CASSSGPGYNEQFF
>TRBJ2-1|TRBD2|TRBV10-1|NA
TGCGCCAGCAGTGAGTCCCTGGGACTAGCGGGGGGAGTGGATGAGCAGTTCTTC
CASSESLGLAGGVDEQFF
>TRBJ2-1|TRBD2|TRBV29-1|NA
TGCAGCGTCGCCGTTGTAGCGGGAGGTAATGAGCAGTTCTTC
CSVAVVAGGNEQFF
>TRBJ1-5|NA|TRBV30|NA
TGTGCCTGGAGGGGGGATAGCAATCAGCCCCAGCATTTT
CAWRGDSNQPQHF
>TRBJ2-3|NA|TRBV5-1|many
TGCGCCAGCAGCCCGCTGGGGCACGCTCGAACAGATACGCAGTATTTT
CASSPLGHARTDTQYF
>TRBJ2-1|NA|TRBV30|once
TGTGCCGGGAGAGAGTTAGGAAGGTCCTACAATGAGCAGTTCTTC
CAGRELGRSYNEQFF
>TRBJ1-2|TRBD1|TRBV28|NA
TGTGCCAGCTATGGTACGGCAGGGGGCAACTTCGGCTACACCTTC
CASYGTAGGNFGYTF
>TRBJ2-1|NA|TRBV5-4|NA
TGTGCCAGCAGGGGCAGGGGACTAAATGAGCAGTTCTTC
CASRGRGLNEQFF
>TRBJ2-2|NA|TRBV7-6|few
TGTGCCAGCAGCTGGTCGGAGGACACCGGGGAGCTGTTTTTT
CASSWSEDTGELFF
>TRBJ1-1|NA|TRBV18|NA
TGTGCCAGCTCACGTAATGGAGGTCAACTGATGAACACTGAAGCTTTCTTT
CASSRNGGQLMNTEAFF
>TRBJ2-3|TRBD2|TRBV7-3|few
TGTGCCAGCAGCTTAATGGGACTAGCGGGAGATACGCAGTATTTT
CASSLMGLAGDTQYF
>TRBJ1-1|NA|TRBV11-2|NA
TGTGCCAGCAGCTCCTACAGGGCATTGAACACTGAAGCTTTCTTT
CASSSYRALNTEAFF
>TRBJ2-1|NA|TRBV6-5|NA
TGTGCCAGCAGTTACTCGCGGACCGCGGATGAGCAGTTCTTC
CASSYSRTADEQFF
>TRBJ2-2|NA|TRBV29-1|NA
TGCAGCGTTTCCACCCACCGGGGGCCTGGCACCGGGGAGCTGTTTTTT
CSVSTHRGPGTGELFF
>TRBJ2-6|NA|TRBV7-2|NA
TGTGCCAGCAGCTTAGCTTACTCTGGGGCCAACGTCCTGACTTTC
CASSLAYSGANVLTF
>TRBJ1-3|TRBD1|TRBV27|NA
TGTGCCAGCAGTGACAGGGGGCTGAGGGGAAACACCATATATTTT
CASSDRGLRGNTIYF
>TRBJ2-5|NA|TRBV5-1|once
TGCGCCAGCAGCCCTGGGACAACTCAAGAGACCCAGTACTTC
CASSPGTTQETQYF
>TRBJ2-7|TRBD2|TRBV28|NA
TGTGCCAGCAGAGACACTAGCGTCCTATCCTACGAGCAGTACTTC
CASRDTSVLSYEQYF
>TRBJ2-7|TRBD1|TRBV18|NA
TGTGCCAGCTCACCGGGACAGGCGTCCTACGAGCAGTACTTC
CASSPGQASYEQYF